The 4 T cell receptor beta chains below all came from one sample that was sequenced in a study of T cell responses to AZD1222 COVID-19 vaccine (dated by TCRdb to 2020 to 2022). What this sample's time point label stands for: baseline before first vaccination. Library construction relied on the immunoSEQ multiplex PCR assay. In TCRdb, the immuneACCESS table is reduced to in-frame sequences with V and J assigned. These tables do not hold every clone; where another copy was compared, an unresolved V gene accounts for under half, and the others remain unexplained. The sample table records about 180,000 clones; about 89% of these occur just once. The ten largest account for 1.6% of the sample. Sample: peripheral blood, taken on day 0 of AZD1222 vaccination. The receptors come from an adult in good health.

This chain uses TRBV6-1 with TRBJ1-1; tentative D call: TRBD1 (6 bases). V lost 7 bases and J lost 1, with 13 bases in between. The CDR3 has 14 residues. Germline V gene lookup returns CDR1 MNHNS and CDR2 SASEGT. In DNA, the CDR3 is TGTGCCAGCATAACCGGGACACCGAACACTGAAGCTTTCTTT. This translates into CASITGTPNTEAFF.

CDR3 DNA: TGTGCCAGCAGCTTAGCGGGAGGGCCGACAGATACGCAGTATTTT. Amino acids: CASSLAGGPTDTQYF. The J gene is TRBJ2-3, the V gene TRBV7-3, with TRBD2 matching over 9 bases. V lost 2 bases, J lost 3 bases, and 3 bases stayed unmatched. Germline CDR1 SGHTA, CDR2 FQGTGA. The CDR3 has 15 amino acids. The complete variable domain, with remaining parts taken from reference TRBV7-3 and TRBJ2-3, reads GAGVSQTPSNKVTEKGKYVELRCDPISGHTALYWYRQSLGQGPEFLIYFQGTGAADDSGLPNDRFFAVRPEGSVSTLKIQRTERGDSAVYLCASSLAGGPTDTQYFGPGTRLTVL.

This chain links TRBV5-4 with TRBJ1-4; D gene unclear. Trimming stripped 4 bases from V and 4 bases from J, with 11 bases between. This CDR3 region has 14 residues. The germline CDR1 and CDR2 sequences are SGHNT and YYREEE (reference sequence). The DNA for the CDR3 is TGTGCCAGCAGCGCACCAGGAGATAATGAAAAACTGTTTTTT. Residues: CASSAPGDNEKLFF. Full variable domain (outside the CDR3, taken from reference TRBV5-4 and TRBJ1-4): ETGVTQSPTHLIKTRGQQVTLRCSSQSGHNTVSWYQQALGQGPQFIFQYYREEENGRGNFPPRFSGLQFPNYSSELNVNALELDDSALYLCASSAPGDNEKLFFGSGTQLSVL.

The chain joins TRBV5-4 to TRBJ2-3; 8 nucleotides line up with TRBD2. Losses at the gene ends were 4 bases for V and 3 bases for J; bases not matched to a gene: 13. The CDR3 runs to 17 residues. Germline V gives CDR1 SGHNT, CDR2 YYREEE (reference sequence). DNA of the CDR3: TGTGCCAGCAGCCGGGGGGGCGGGAGTTCTTTGACAGATACGCAGTATTTT. Translated, it gives CASSRGGGSSLTDTQYF.